This T cell receptor beta chain was identified during a study of shared clonotypes between healthy human individuals. Study context: Plates per donor: three CD4 naive, three CD4 memory, two CD8 naive, one CD8 memory.

In regard to this clone: Its antigen is still unknown.

Deep-level settings were used for running the assay. TCRdb's copy holds only in-frame clones and misses some; the assay was immunoSEQ multiplex PCR. The sample lists around 560,000 clones, roughly 96% occurring once. Naive-designated CD8 cells lacked CD45RO, were positively enriched for CCR7, and omitted terminally differentiated effector memory CD45RA+ cells. Study-wide findings and caveats: Measured sharing among donors was expected to vary with sequencing depth. Generally, estimated richness proved larger in naive subsets than it did in memory subsets.

The germline CDR1 and CDR2 sequences are SGHRS and YFSETQ. The CDR3 spans 14 residues. J lost 6 bases, V lost 1 base, and 3 bases had no gene match. The rearrangement links TRBV5-1 to TRBJ2-1; TRBD2 matches at 8 bases. The sample taken for sequencing was naive CD8+ T cells sorted from blood. The clonotype originates from a woman in her 30s in good health. The CDR3 DNA reads as TGCGCCAGCAGCTTGTCGGGAGGGCCCAATGAGCAGTTCTTC. Residues: CASSLSGGPNEQFF.